One and the same sample provided the 9 T cell receptor beta chains below, sequenced in a study of a mutant IDH1 vaccine in newly diagnosed glioma. No cognate antigen is known for these TCRs. Time point given: week 23, last vaccination. It was 300 ug of mutant IDH1 20-mer peptide that made up each vaccine dose, given with topical imiquimod. TCRdb's copy holds only in-frame clones and misses some; the assay was immunoSEQ multiplex PCR. This sample carries under 70,000 clones, 84% of them seen once, and the ten largest clones take 10% to 15%. This specimen was PBMCs, taken from a glioma patient whose treatment included an IDH1 peptide vaccine. These receptors all stem from a man in his late teens or twenties with glioma.

The chain is built from TRBV19 and TRBJ1-4, with D unclear. V dropped 6 bases and J dropped 4 bases, with 9 bases sitting between them. This CDR3 region has 13 residues. Germline V gene data show CDR1 as LNHDA and CDR2 as SQIVND (reference sequence). In DNA form, the CDR3 reads TGTGCCAGTAGCCGACGGATTAATGAAAAACTGTTTTTT. This sequence encodes CASSRRINEKLFF.

The chain has TRBV5-1 and TRBJ2-3; 7 nucleotides align to TRBD1. The germline V gene has CDR1 SGHRS and CDR2 YFSETQ. The J segment lost 1 base and the V segment lost 4 bases, leaving 3 bases of the junction unmatched. The length of the CDR3 is 14 residues. CDR3 region: CASSPGQGTDTQYF. CDR3 DNA sequence: TGCGCCAGCAGCCCTGGACAGGGCACAGATACGCAGTATTTT.

The table lists this clone with a count of one. The gene calls are TRBV7-9 and TRBJ2-1, with 10 bases that match TRBD2. The V gene end was trimmed by 3 bases and the J gene end by 5 bases; junction bases not matched to a gene: 4. The CDR3 covers 15 residues. Per germline, CDR1 SEHNR and CDR2 FQNEAQ (reference sequence). The CDR3 region has the DNA TGTGCCAGCAGCTTTATAGCGGGAGGCCACAATGAGCAGTTCTTC. It yields the protein CASSFIAGGHNEQFF.

This clone showed up just a few times. The chain links TRBV7-8 to TRBJ1-1; TRBD1 matches at 10 bases. Germline V lookup: CDR1 SGHVS, CDR2 FQNEAQ. The CDR3 is made up of 15 amino acids. The V and J ends lost 5 bases and 6 bases, in that order; junction bases with no gene match: 9. The CDR3 sequence is CASSLDRGLRAEAFF. CDR3 in DNA: TGTGCCAGCAGCCTAGACAGGGGGCTGAGGGCTGAAGCTTTCTTT.

The chain is built from TRBV7-9 and TRBJ2-1, with 7 positions matching TRBD2. Germline CDR1 and CDR2: SEHNR and FQNEAQ (reference sequence). The CDR3 has 16 residues. Losses at the gene ends were 1 base for V and 2 bases for J; bases not matched to a gene: 5. The chain's CDR3 is CASSLGREEAYNEQFF. The CDR3 DNA reads TGTGCCAGCAGCTTAGGTCGGGAGGAGGCCTACAATGAGCAGTTCTTC.

In its sample, this clone was seen many times. Other DNA sequences in this specimen translate into the identical CDR3. The rearrangement links TRBV6-5 to TRBJ2-7; the D gene is possibly TRBD2 (6 bases). Germline assignment: CDR1 MNHEY and CDR2 SVGAGI. The CDR3 spans 14 residues. Trimming stripped 0 bases from V and 1 base from J, with 7 bases between. The CDR3 nucleotides read TGTGCCAGCAGTTACTCGGGGGGTTCCTACGAGCAGTACTTC. This translates into CASSYSGGSYEQYF.

The chain is built from TRBV15 and TRBJ1-5; no definite D call. Trimming pared 0 bases from V and 8 bases from J, leaving 14 bases between. Germline V lookup: CDR1 LNHNV, CDR2 YYDKDF (reference sequence). The CDR3 sequence is 15 residues long. The CDR3 sequence: CATSRDEGLRKPQHF. The CDR3 nucleotides are TGTGCCACCAGCAGAGATGAAGGGTTACGAAAGCCCCAGCATTTT.

V and J are TRBV7-2 and TRBJ1-1; no definite D call. V was clipped by 5 bases and J by 1 base, with 14 bases between them. The CDR3 is 15 amino acids. Germline V lookup: CDR1 SGHTA, CDR2 FQGNSA. Here the CDR3 reads CASSPRRAGNTEAFF. CDR3 bases: TGTGCCAGCAGCCCGCGGAGGGCTGGGAACACTGAAGCTTTCTTT.

The chain recombines TRBV19 with TRBJ1-4; D uncertain. The germline V gene encodes CDR1 LNHDA and CDR2 SQIVND (reference sequence). V was clipped by 5 bases and J by 11 bases, with 21 bases between them. The CDR3 runs to 15 residues. CDR3 region: CASSRLKDVAWKLFF. In DNA form, the CDR3 reads TGTGCCAGTAGTCGCCTCAAAGACGTGGCCTGGAAACTGTTTTTT.